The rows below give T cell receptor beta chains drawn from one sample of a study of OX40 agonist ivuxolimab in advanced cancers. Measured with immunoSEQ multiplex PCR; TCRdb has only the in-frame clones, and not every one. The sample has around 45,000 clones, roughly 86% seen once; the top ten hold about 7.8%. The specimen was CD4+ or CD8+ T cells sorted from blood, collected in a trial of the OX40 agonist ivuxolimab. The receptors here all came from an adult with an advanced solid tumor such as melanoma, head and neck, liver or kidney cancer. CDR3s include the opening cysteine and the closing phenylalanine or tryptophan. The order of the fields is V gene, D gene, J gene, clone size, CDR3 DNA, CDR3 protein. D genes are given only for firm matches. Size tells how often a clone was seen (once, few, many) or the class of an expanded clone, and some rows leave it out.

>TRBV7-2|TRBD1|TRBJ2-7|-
TGTGCCAGCAGCGGGGACAGGGGCCTCTCCTACGAGCAGTACTTC
CASSGDRGLSYEQYF
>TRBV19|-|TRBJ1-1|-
TGTGCCAGTAGTATCGTCCCGAACACTGAAGCTTTCTTT
CASSIVPNTEAFF
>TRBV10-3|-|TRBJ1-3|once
TGTGCCATCAGGGGTTCTGGAAACACCATATATTTT
CAIRGSGNTIYF
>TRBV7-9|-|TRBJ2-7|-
TGTGCCAGCAGCGTAACAGGTGATAATAGCGAGCAGTACTTC
CASSVTGDNSEQYF
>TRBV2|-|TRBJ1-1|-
TGTGCCAGCAGTAAGGGGGAGAACACTGAAGCTTTCTTT
CASSKGENTEAFF
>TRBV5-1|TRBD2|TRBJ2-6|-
TGCGCCAGCAGCTTGGCCGGCGGGAGGGCCTACTCTGGGGCCAACGTCCTGACTTTC
CASSLAGGRAYSGANVLTF
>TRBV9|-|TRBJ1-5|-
TGTGCCAGCAGCGTAGGGGGGGGTTCTTGGCAGCCCCAGCATTTT
CASSVGGGSWQPQHF
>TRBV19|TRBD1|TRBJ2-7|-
TGTGCCAGTCGGGGCAGGGGGATTTTCGGAAACGAGCAGTACTTC
CASRGRGIFGNEQYF
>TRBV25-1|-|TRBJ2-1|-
TGTGCCAGCAGAGAGGGGGGGTCCTACAATGAGCAGTTCTTC
CASREGGSYNEQFF
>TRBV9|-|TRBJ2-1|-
TGTGCCAGCAGCGTGACCCCGGTCGGTGAGCAGTTCTTC
CASSVTPVGEQFF
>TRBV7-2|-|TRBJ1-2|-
TGTGCCAGCAGCTTATTGGGGGGGCCCACCTATGGCTACACCTTC
CASSLLGGPTYGYTF
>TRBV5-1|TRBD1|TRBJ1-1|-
TGCGCCAGCAGCCCACAGGGGTCTTCCACTGAAGCTTTCTTT
CASSPQGSSTEAFF
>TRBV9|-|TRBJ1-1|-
TGTGCCAGCAGCACACAACTAGCGAGCACTGAAGCTTTCTTT
CASSTQLASTEAFF
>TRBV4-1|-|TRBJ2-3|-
TGCGCCAGCAGCCAAGTGGTTGTGAATACGCAGTATTTT
CASSQVVVNTQYF
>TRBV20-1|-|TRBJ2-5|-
TGCAGTGCTATTAAGGAGACCCAGTACTTC
CSAIKETQYF
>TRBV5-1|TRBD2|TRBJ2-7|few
TGCGCCAGCAGCTTGGGTCCCACTAGCGACGAGCAGTACTTC
CASSLGPTSDEQYF
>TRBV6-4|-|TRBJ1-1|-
TGTGCCAGCAGTGACTTGCCAGGGAGGATGACTGAAGCTTTCTTT
CASSDLPGRMTEAFF
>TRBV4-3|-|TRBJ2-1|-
TGCGCCAGCAGCCAAGATCTGGGCGGGAATAACAATGAGCAGTTCTTC
CASSQDLGGNNNEQFF
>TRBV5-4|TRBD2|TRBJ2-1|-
TGTGCCAGCAGCTTGGTTGGCGGGAGCGAACATGAGCAGTTCTTC
CASSLVGGSEHEQFF
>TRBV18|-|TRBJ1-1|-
TGTGCCAGCTCATTTTTCCTGGGGACTATTCCAATGAACACTGAAGCTTTCTTT
CASSFFLGTIPMNTEAFF
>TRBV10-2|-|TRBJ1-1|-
TGCGCCAGCAGTGGTTCCGCGGGCCAAGGCACTGAAGCTTTCTTT
CASSGSAGQGTEAFF
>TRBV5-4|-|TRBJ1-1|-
TGTGCCAGCAGCCGATCCGGCGGGTCGGACACTGAAGCTTTCTTT
CASSRSGGSDTEAFF
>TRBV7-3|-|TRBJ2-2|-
TGTGCCAGCAGCCCGACACCCGATAACACCGGGGAGCTGTTTTTT
CASSPTPDNTGELFF
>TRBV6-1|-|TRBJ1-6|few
TGTGCCAGCATAAAACAGGCCCTAAATGGTCCCCTCCACTTT
CASIKQALNGPLHF
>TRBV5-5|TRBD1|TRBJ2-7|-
TGTGCCAGCAGCTTCACAGGGGGTAGCTCCTACGAGCAGTACTTC
CASSFTGGSSYEQYF
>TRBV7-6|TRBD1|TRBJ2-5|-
TGTGCCAGCAGCTCCACAGGGGGCGGGGAGACCCAGTACTTC
CASSSTGGGETQYF
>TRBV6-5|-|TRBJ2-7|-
TGTGCCAGCAGTTACTCCCCAGGGCCAGGGTACGAGCAGTACTTC
CASSYSPGPGYEQYF
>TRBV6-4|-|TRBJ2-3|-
TGTGCCAGCAGACCCCAGGGCAACACAGATACGCAGTATTTT
CASRPQGNTDTQYF